One sample yielded the 29 T cell receptor beta chains listed below, sequenced in a study of low-dose radiotherapy and immunotherapy resistance in tumors. Alpha- and beta-chain coverage of first-strand cDNA came from TRAV- and TRBV-specific primers. A constant-region primer paired with the V-primer adapter amplified TCRs over 20 PCR cycles. Via MiXCR, TCRdb re-called the reads, giving one row per CDR3 protein. The sample includes 11,000 or so distinct CDR3 sequences, 65% seen only once; the top ten take approximately 12%. The receptors stem from a human donor with advanced metastatic prostate, ovarian, gallbladder or colorectal cancer (not recorded which). This table probably holds off-target reads from a library built for another chain.

V and J are TRBV6-1 and TRBJ2-7; a weak D match, TRBD1 (5 bases). The V and J ends lost 5 bases and 1 base respectively, with 15 bases between them. CDR3 size: 15 residues. Germline-derived CDR1 and CDR2 are MNHNS and SASEGT. CDR3 coding DNA: TGTGCCAGCAGTCGACAGCTACCAGATTCCTACGAGCAGTACTTC. Its translation: CASSRQLPDSYEQYF.

The chain links TRBV28 to TRBJ1-2; possibly TRBD1 for D (6 bases). Germline CDR1 reads MDHEN; CDR2 reads SYDVKM. Deletions cut 4 bases from V and 4 bases from J, with 13 bases between. This CDR3 is 14 amino acids long. Here the CDR3 DNA reads TGTGCCAGCAGTTCTTTGACAGGCGGCTATGGCTACACCTTC. This translates into CASSSLTGGYGYTF.

The gene calls are TRBV18 and TRBJ2-3; weak D call: TRBD2 (6 bases). CDR1 is KGHSH, CDR2 LQKENI, per germline. This CDR3 spans 16 amino acids. Trimming took 5 bases from V and 2 from J, leaving 17 bases between them. The CDR3, as DNA: TGTGCCAGCTCAGCGGGAAGTTTGGGGATCACAGATACGCAGTATTTT. It codes for CASSAGSLGITDTQYF. Full variable domain (remainder filled in from reference TRBV18 and TRBJ2-3): NAGVMQNPRHLVRRRGQEARLRCSPMKGHSHVYWYRQLPEEGLKFMVYLQKENIIDESGMPKERFSAEFPKEGPSILRIQQVVRGDSAAYFCASSAGSLGITDTQYFGPGTRLTVL.

V usage is TRBV6-2 or TRBV6-3 and J usage is TRBJ2-1; 15 positions agree with TRBD2. Germline lookup yields CDR1 MNHEY and CDR2 SVGEGT. The J segment lost 0 bases and the V segment lost 4 bases, leaving 7 bases of the junction unmatched. The CDR3 totals 19 residues. CDR3 protein: CASSLRGTSGRSSYNEQFF. CDR3 in DNA: TGTGCCAGCAGTTTACGTGGGACTAGCGGGAGGAGCTCCTACAATGAGCAGTTCTTC.

This chain links TRBV20-1 with TRBJ2-1; tentatively, D is TRBD2 (6 bases). The germline gives CDR1 DFQATT, CDR2 SNEGSKA (reference sequence). CDR3 size: 14 residues. The V and J ends lost 5 bases and 12 bases respectively, with 23 bases between them. The CDR3 spells CSAVIRDSSRGQFF. CDR3 nucleotides: TGCAGTGCTGTCATCCGGGACTCTTCTCGGGGGCAGTTCTTC.

This chain joins TRBV5-4 and TRBJ1-1, with 10 positions matching TRBD1. Germline loops: CDR1 SGHNT, CDR2 YYREEE (reference sequence). Losses at the gene ends were 4 bases for V and 4 bases for J; bases not matched to a gene: 10. CDR3 length: 16 residues. CDR3 DNA sequence: TGTGCCAGCAGCACATCCGGGACAGGGGTGGGCACTGAAGCTTTCTTT. Translation: CASSTSGTGVGTEAFF.

This chain connects TRBV15 to TRBJ2-7, with a tentative D call TRBD2 (6 bases). Looked up from germline, CDR1 is LNHNV and CDR2 is YYDKDF (reference sequence). V was trimmed by 0 bases and J by 1 base, leaving 13 bases between them. The CDR3 runs 16 residues. CDR3 sequence reads: CATSRDYAGRSYEQYF. The CDR3 DNA is TGTGCCACCAGCAGAGATTACGCGGGAAGATCCTACGAGCAGTACTTC.

As for this clonotype: One end of the junction does not line up with germline, which may come from a read error. The rearrangement links TRBV4-1 to TRBJ2-1; TRBD2 aligns across 10 bases. The CDR3 runs to 15 residues. Germline V CDR1 and CDR2: MGHRA, YSYEKL. The CDR3 region is CASSQDPSGSNEQFF. In DNA form, the CDR3 reads TGTGCCAGCAGCCAAGACCCTAGCGGGAGCAATGAGCAGTTCTTC.

This clonotype was seen a single time. CDR3 in amino acids: CASRRERTQYF. CDR3 bases: TGTGCCAGCAGGCGGGAACGGACCCAGTACTTC. The chain combines TRBV5-6 with TRBJ2-5; D might be TRBD2 (6 bases). Germline V CDR1 and CDR2: SGHDT, YYEEEE. The CDR3 covers 11 residues. Trimming removed 5 bases at V and 7 bases at J, with 9 bases between.

This chain links TRBV18 with TRBJ2-1, with 8 nucleotides matching TRBD2. Germline V gene lookup returns CDR1 KGHSH and CDR2 LQKENI. The CDR3 extends over 15 amino acids. The V and J ends lost 4 bases and 4 bases, in that order; junction bases with no gene match: 6. The CDR3 region has the DNA TGTGCCAGCTCACAACAGGGACTAGATTACAATGAGCAGTTCTTC. Translated: CASSQQGLDYNEQFF.

J is TRBJ1-2 and V is TRBV29-1; weak D call: TRBD1 (5 bases). The CDR3 spans 13 residues. The germline V gene encodes CDR1 SQVTM and CDR2 ANQGSEA. The ends were cut back, 7 bases at V and 3 bases at J, with 15 bases in the middle. CDR3 coding DNA: TGCAGCGCCTGGAGGCGGGGGGACTATGGCTACACCTTC. This translates into CSAWRRGDYGYTF.

This clonotype was observed a single time. The V call is TRBV7-6, the J call TRBJ2-2, with 8 nucleotides matching TRBD2. The junction had 6 bases not matched to a gene; V was cut back by 5 bases and J by 4 bases. The germline V gene has CDR1 SGHVS and CDR2 FNYEAQ. This CDR3 comprises 15 residues. The CDR3 bases are TGTGCCAGCAGCCTTAGCGGGACGGTCACCGGGGAGCTGTTTTTT. Translated: CASSLSGTVTGELFF.

The V call is TRBV10-3, the J call TRBJ2-3; 10 bases are a match to TRBD2. The ends lost 0 bases at V and 6 bases at J; junction bases unmatched: 3. CDR3 size: 15 residues. The V gene's germline CDR1 is ENHRY and CDR2 SYGVKD. The CDR3 bases are TGTGCCATCAGTGAGTCAACTAGCGGGGATGATACGCAGTATTTT. Its protein is CAISESTSGDDTQYF.

The CDR3 DNA is TGTGCCAGCAGCCTGACAGGGAACGAGCAGTACTTC. Translated, it gives CASSLTGNEQYF. The chain has TRBV7-9 and TRBJ2-7; TRBD1 aligns across 7 bases. The germline V gene has CDR1 SEHNR and CDR2 FQNEAQ (reference sequence). The CDR3 has 12 amino acids. V lost 5 bases and J lost 5; bases outside the gene matches: 3.

The chain recombines TRBV4-2 with TRBJ1-1, with D uncertain. The V and J ends lost 1 base and 1 base respectively, with 10 bases between them. The CDR3 totals 15 residues. From germline, CDR1 is LGHNA and CDR2 YNFKEQ. The CDR3 spells CASSQASRRNTEAFF. The CDR3 bases are TGTGCCAGCAGCCAAGCCTCCAGACGGAACACTGAAGCTTTCTTT.

V gene TRBV6-2 or TRBV6-3 combines with J gene TRBJ1-5; 7 bases match TRBD1. The CDR3 is made up of 17 amino acids. Trimming removed 3 bases from V and 5 bases from J; junction bases left unmatched: 13. Germline V gene sequence: CDR1 MNHEY, CDR2 SVGEGT. CDR3 nucleotide sequence: TGTGCCAGCAGTTATGATCCCGGACAGGTGTCGGATCAGCCCCAGCATTTT. Its translation: CASSYDPGQVSDQPQHF.

This sequence joins TRBV21-1 and TRBJ2-6; the table's D call, TRBD1, was not checked against the DNA. TRBV21-1 is a known pseudogene. This CDR3 spans 18 amino acids. The CDR3 DNA reads TGTGCCAGCAGCAAAGAGGACAGGGGGCCCTCTGGGGCCAACGTCCTGACTTTC. Translation: CASSKEDRGPSGANVLTF.

The genes are TRBV30 and TRBJ1-5; 8 bases map to TRBD1. V gave up 0 bases and J gave up 6 bases; unmatched junction bases: 10. CDR3 length equals 16 residues. In germline, CDR1 is GTSNPN, CDR2 SVGIG (reference sequence). The CDR3 protein is CAWSVREGTGSQPQHF. DNA for the CDR3: TGTGCCTGGAGTGTAAGGGAAGGGACAGGAAGTCAGCCCCAGCATTTT.

The chain combines TRBV5-1 with TRBJ2-2; 8 nucleotides line up with TRBD1. V gave up 4 bases and J gave up 4 bases; unmatched junction bases: 9. Germline CDR1 reads SGHRS; CDR2 reads YFSETQ. This CDR3 is built from 16 residues. The CDR3 is CASSPRQGRGTGELFF. CDR3 sequence (DNA): TGCGCCAGCAGCCCCCGACAGGGGCGGGGCACCGGGGAGCTGTTTTTT.

The CDR3 DNA is TGTGCTAGTGGTTCCGGGACAGGCACAGATACGCAGTATTTT. Translated, it gives CASGSGTGTDTQYF. The chain combines TRBV12-5 with TRBJ2-3, with TRBD1 identical over 7 bases. Germline CDR1 and CDR2: LGHNT and FRNRAP. The length of the CDR3 is 14 residues. Trimming cost V 4 bases and J 1 base; bases outside gene matches: 2. Drawing the rest from reference TRBV12-5 and TRBJ2-3, the complete variable domain is DARVTQTPRHKVTEMGQEVTMRCQPILGHNTVFWYRQTMMQGLELLAYFRNRAPLDDSGMPKDRFSAEMPDATLATLKIQPSEPRDSAVYFCASGSGTGTDTQYFGPGTRLTVL.

This clonotype was detected once. The rearrangement joins TRBV19 to TRBJ1-1, with 10 bases fitting TRBD1. V gave up 5 bases and J gave up 6 bases; unmatched junction bases: 6. This CDR3 has 14 amino acids. Looked up from germline, CDR1 is LNHDA and CDR2 is SQIVND (reference sequence). The CDR3 loop reads CASSPPGQGSEAFF. The CDR3 DNA reads TGTGCCAGTAGTCCTCCGGGACAGGGGTCTGAAGCTTTCTTT. Full variable domain (rest looked up from reference TRBV19 and TRBJ1-1): DGGITQSPKYLFRKEGQNVTLSCEQNLNHDAMYWYRQDPGQGLRLIYYSQIVNDFQKGDIAEGYSVSREKKESFPLTVTSAQKNPTAFYLCASSPPGQGSEAFFGQGTRLTVV.

This CDR3 is CASSEQPGLAGATGELFF. CDR3 bases: TGTGCCAGTAGTGAACAACCGGGACTAGCGGGAGCCACCGGGGAGCTGTTTTTT. The chain recombines TRBV19 with TRBJ2-2; TRBD2 matches at 14 bases. The length of the CDR3 is 18 residues. The junction had 9 bases not matched to a gene; V was cut back by 5 bases and J by 4 bases. Germline-derived CDR1 and CDR2 are LNHDA and SQIVND (reference sequence).

This chain joins TRBV29-1 and TRBJ2-1, with 7 bases that match TRBD1. Germline CDR1 reads SQVTM; CDR2 reads ANQGSEA. The CDR3 consists of 14 residues. Trimming at V came to 4 bases and at J to 8 bases, leaving 11 bases not matched to a gene. CDR3 coding DNA: TGCAGCGTTGTGGGTCAGGGGGTTCGTGATGAGCAGTTCTTC. It specifies CSVVGQGVRDEQFF.

The chain has TRBV13 and TRBJ2-1; 7 bases are a match to TRBD2. CDR1 PRHDT and CDR2 FYEKMQ come from the germline V gene (reference sequence). Losses at the gene ends were 4 bases for V and 8 bases for J; bases not matched to a gene: 5. The length of the CDR3 is 13 residues. The CDR3 bases are TGTGCCAGCAGCTATAGCGGGCGGGATGAGCAGTTCTTC. Protein: CASSYSGRDEQFF.

This chain uses TRBV20-1 with TRBJ2-4; D gene uncertain. Germline CDR1 and CDR2: DFQATT and SNEGSKA (reference sequence). Deletions cut 5 bases from V and 6 bases from J, with 17 bases between. The CDR3 covers 14 residues. DNA for the CDR3: TGCAGTGCTGCGTCAGGTGGGCAGAGAAACATTCAGTACTTC. Protein sequence: CSAASGGQRNIQYF.

The table lists this clonotype with a few counts. The rearrangement uses TRBV7-2 and TRBJ2-2; no firm D call. There are 13 residues in the CDR3. Germline V CDR1 and CDR2: SGHTA, FQGNSA. The V end lost 4 bases, the J end lost 6 bases, and 9 bases lay between the germline ends. This chain's CDR3 is CASSSGPSGELFF. Here the CDR3 DNA reads TGTGCCAGCAGCTCGGGCCCGTCCGGGGAGCTGTTTTTT.

This clonotype has a handful of counts. V and J are TRBV7-2 and TRBJ1-1, with a possible D match to TRBD1 (6 bases). The V gene lost 5 bases and the J gene lost 5 bases, with 15 bases spanning the gap. CDR1 is SGHTA, CDR2 FQGNSA, per germline. The CDR3 totals 14 residues. The CDR3 loop reads CASSRGTAVTEAFF. DNA of the CDR3: TGTGCCAGCAGCAGGGGGACGGCCGTGACTGAAGCTTTCTTT.

J is TRBJ1-2 and V is TRBV10-3, with D tentatively TRBD1 (5 bases). Germline CDR1 is ENHRY and CDR2 is SYGVKD. The V end lost 4 bases, the J end lost 5 bases, and 8 bases lay between the germline ends. The CDR3 is 12 amino acids. The CDR3 loop reads CAISAQGYGYTF. The CDR3 coding sequence is TGTGCCATCAGTGCGCAGGGATATGGCTACACCTTC.

J is TRBJ1-1 and V is TRBV5-1; weak D call: TRBD1 (6 bases). Germline CDR1 is SGHRS and CDR2 is YFSETQ. The CDR3 runs to 15 residues. The V end lost 6 bases, the J end lost 4 bases, and 19 bases lay between the germline ends. The CDR3, as DNA: TGCGCCAGCAATTCGGCTGGGGGCTCAGGCACTGAAGCTTTCTTT. Residues: CASNSAGGSGTEAFF.